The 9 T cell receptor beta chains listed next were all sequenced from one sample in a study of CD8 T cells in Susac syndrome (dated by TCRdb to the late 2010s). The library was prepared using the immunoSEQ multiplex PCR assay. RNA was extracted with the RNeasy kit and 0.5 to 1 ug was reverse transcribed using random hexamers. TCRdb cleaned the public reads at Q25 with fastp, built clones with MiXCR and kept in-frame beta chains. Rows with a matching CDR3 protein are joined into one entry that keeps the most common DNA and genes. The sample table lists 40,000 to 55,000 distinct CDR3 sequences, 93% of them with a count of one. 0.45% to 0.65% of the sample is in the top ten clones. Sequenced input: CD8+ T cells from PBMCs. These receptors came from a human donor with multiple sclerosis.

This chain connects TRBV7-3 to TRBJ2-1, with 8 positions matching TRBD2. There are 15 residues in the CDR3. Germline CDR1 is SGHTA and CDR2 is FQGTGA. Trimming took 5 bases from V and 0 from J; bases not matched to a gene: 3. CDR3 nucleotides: TGTGCCAGCAGCCTCCTAGCGGGCTCCTACAATGAGCAGTTCTTC. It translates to CASSLLAGSYNEQFF. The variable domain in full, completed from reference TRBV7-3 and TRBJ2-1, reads GAGVSQTPSNKVTEKGKYVELRCDPISGHTALYWYRQSLGQGPEFLIYFQGTGAADDSGLPNDRFFAVRPEGSVSTLKIQRTERGDSAVYLCASSLLAGSYNEQFFGPGTRLTVL.

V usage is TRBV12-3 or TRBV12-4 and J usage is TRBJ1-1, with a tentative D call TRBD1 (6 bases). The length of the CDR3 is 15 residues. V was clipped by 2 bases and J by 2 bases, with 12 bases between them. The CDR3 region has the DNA TGTGCCAGCAGTTTATATGCAGGGGCAAACACTGAAGCTTTCTTT. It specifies CASSLYAGANTEAFF.

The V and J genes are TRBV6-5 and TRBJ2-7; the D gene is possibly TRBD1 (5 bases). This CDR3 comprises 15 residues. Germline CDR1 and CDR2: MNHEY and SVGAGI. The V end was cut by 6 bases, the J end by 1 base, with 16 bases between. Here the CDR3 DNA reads TGTGCCAGCAGCCTCCCGGCAGGGCCGTCCTACGAGCAGTACTTC. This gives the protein CASSLPAGPSYEQYF.

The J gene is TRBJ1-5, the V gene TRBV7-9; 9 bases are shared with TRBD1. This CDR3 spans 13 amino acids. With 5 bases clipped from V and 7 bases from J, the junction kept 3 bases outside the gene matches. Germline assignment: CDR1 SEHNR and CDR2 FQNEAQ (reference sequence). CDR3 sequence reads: CASSPTGGQPQHF. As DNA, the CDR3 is TGTGCCAGCAGCCCGACAGGGGGACAGCCCCAGCATTTT.

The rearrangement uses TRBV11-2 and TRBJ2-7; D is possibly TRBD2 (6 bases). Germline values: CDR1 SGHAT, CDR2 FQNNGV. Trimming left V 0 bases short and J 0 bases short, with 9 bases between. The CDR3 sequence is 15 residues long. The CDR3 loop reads CASSLEAGLSYEQYF. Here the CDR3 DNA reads TGTGCCAGCAGCTTAGAGGCGGGGCTCTCCTACGAGCAGTACTTC.

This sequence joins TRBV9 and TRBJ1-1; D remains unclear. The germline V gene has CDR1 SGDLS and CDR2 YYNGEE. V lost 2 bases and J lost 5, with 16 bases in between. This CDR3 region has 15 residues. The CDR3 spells CASSVHGGSVTEAFF. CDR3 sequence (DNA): TGTGCCAGCAGCGTTCACGGCGGATCGGTAACTGAAGCTTTCTTT.

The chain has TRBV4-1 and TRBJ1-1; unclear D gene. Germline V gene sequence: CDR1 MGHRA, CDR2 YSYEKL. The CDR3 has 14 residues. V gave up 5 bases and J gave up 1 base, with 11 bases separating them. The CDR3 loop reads CASSFRKWNTEAFF. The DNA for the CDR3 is TGCGCCAGCAGCTTCCGAAAGTGGAACACTGAAGCTTTCTTT.

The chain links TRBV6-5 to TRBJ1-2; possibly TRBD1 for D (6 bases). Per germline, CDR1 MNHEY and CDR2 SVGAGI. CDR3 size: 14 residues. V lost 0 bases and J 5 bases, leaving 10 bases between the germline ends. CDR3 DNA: TGTGCCAGCAGTTACTCGGACAGAGAGTATGGCTACACCTTC. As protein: CASSYSDREYGYTF.

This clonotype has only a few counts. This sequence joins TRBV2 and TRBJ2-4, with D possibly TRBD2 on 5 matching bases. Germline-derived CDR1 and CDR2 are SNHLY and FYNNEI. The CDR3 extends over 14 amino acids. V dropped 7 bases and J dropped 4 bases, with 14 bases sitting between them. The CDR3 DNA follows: TGTGCCAGCACTCTACGGGGTGAAAAAAACATTCAGTACTTC. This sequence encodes CASTLRGEKNIQYF.